The 24 T cell receptor beta chains in this list originate from one sample, sequenced in a study of early T cells in non-severe SARS-CoV-2 infection. TCRdb fed the 5' RACE reads into MiXCR, producing one record per CDR3 protein. Of roughly 100,000 distinct CDR3 sequences listed, roughly 13% are singletons. Sequences were obtained from whole blood. The source of these receptors is an adult who was a healthcare worker with PCR-confirmed SARS-CoV-2 infection or an uninfected control (not recorded which).

This clonotype was recorded a few times. This sequence joins TRBV28 and TRBJ1-5, with a tentative D call TRBD1 (5 bases). CDR3 length equals 15 residues. Germline-derived CDR1 and CDR2 are MDHEN and SYDVKM. V was shortened by 7 bases and J by 8 bases, with 21 bases between the two germline ends. The CDR3 nucleotides are TGTGCCAGCACCCTGGGGACGCGGCTGATCAAGCCCCAGCATTTT. It translates to CASTLGTRLIKPQHF.

This chain uses TRBV6-4 with TRBJ2-1; 10 bases match TRBD2. The CDR3 is 16 amino acids. Trimming took 0 bases from V and 7 from J; bases not matched to a gene: 6. Germline CDR1 is MRHNA and CDR2 is SNTAGT. The CDR3 is CASSDSERGGHNEQFF. In nucleotides, the CDR3 is TGTGCCAGCAGTGACTCTGAGCGGGGGGGCCATAATGAGCAGTTCTTC.

This clonotype was observed a few times. This chain links TRBV18 with TRBJ2-1; D unclear. The CDR3 totals 18 residues. CDR1 is KGHSH, CDR2 LQKENI, per germline. Trimming stripped 2 bases from V and 0 bases from J, with 17 bases between. CDR3 amino acids: CASSPYWALSSSYNEQFF. DNA for the CDR3: TGTGCCAGCTCACCATACTGGGCCCTATCGAGCTCCTACAATGAGCAGTTCTTC.

This clonotype showed up many times. This chain uses TRBV2 with TRBJ2-2; the match to TRBD1 covers 7 bases. V shed 7 bases, J shed 1 base, and the junction held 3 bases outside the gene matches. CDR1 is SNHLY and CDR2 is FYNNEI in the germline V gene. The CDR3 covers 14 residues. CDR3 in DNA: TGTGCCAGCAACCGGGACAGGAACACCGGGGAGCTGTTTTTT. Its translation: CASNRDRNTGELFF.

This clonotype has a count of ten or more. The chain carries TRBV6-1 and TRBJ1-1; the D is unclear. There are 13 residues in the CDR3. Trimming stripped 4 bases from V and 1 base from J, with 7 bases between. Germline V gene data show CDR1 as MNHNS and CDR2 as SASEGT. CDR3 coding DNA: TGTGCCAGCAGTGTTTCTCCGAACACTGAAGCTTTCTTT. This encodes CASSVSPNTEAFF.

This clonotype was found many times. V usage is TRBV12-3 or TRBV12-4 and J usage is TRBJ1-1; no firm D call. V lost 7 bases and J 1 base, leaving 10 bases between the germline ends. The CDR3 covers 13 residues. CDR3 nucleotides: TGTGCCAGCACTCTCTCCGGGAACACTGAAGCTTTCTTT. Its protein is CASTLSGNTEAFF.

This clonotype has just a few counts. V and J are TRBV11-2 and TRBJ1-1, with unresolved D. Trimming stripped 0 bases from V and 1 base from J, with 9 bases between. The CDR3 extends over 15 amino acids. CDR1 and CDR2 from the germline V gene are SGHAT and FQNNGV. The CDR3 nucleotides read TGTGCCAGCAGCTTAGACAGATTAAAGAACACTGAAGCTTTCTTT. As protein: CASSLDRLKNTEAFF.

This clonotype has a count of ten or more. The chain links TRBV7-3 to TRBJ1-1; D is possibly TRBD1 (5 bases). V lost 0 bases, J lost 0 bases, and 8 bases lay in between. CDR3 size: 15 residues. CDR1 SGHTA and CDR2 FQGTGA come from the germline V gene. This chain's CDR3 is CASSLTGGMNTEAFF. Here the CDR3 DNA reads TGTGCCAGCAGCTTAACGGGGGGAATGAACACTGAAGCTTTCTTT.

The chain carries TRBV28 and TRBJ2-7; 7 bases align to TRBD1. V was pared by 5 bases and J by 3 bases, with 7 bases of the junction left unmatched. Germline V gives CDR1 MDHEN, CDR2 SYDVKM. The CDR3 is 14 amino acids. CDR3 amino acids: CASSTGQVNYEQYF. CDR3 sequence (DNA): TGTGCCAGCAGTACAGGACAGGTCAACTACGAGCAGTACTTC.

This clonotype was seen a handful of times. The chain couples TRBV6-5 to TRBJ1-2; D perhaps matches TRBD1 (6 bases). Germline assignment: CDR1 MNHEY and CDR2 SVGAGI. There are 12 residues in the CDR3. V was clipped by 5 bases and J by 8 bases, with 12 bases between them. The CDR3 sequence is CASSPTGNGYTF. Here the CDR3 DNA reads TGTGCCAGCAGTCCAACAGGGAACGGCTACACCTTC.

Regarding this clonotype: A much larger clone lies one base from this, so it may be a read error. This chain uses TRBV27 with TRBJ2-2; 11 positions match TRBD2. This CDR3 is built from 17 residues. The V gene's germline CDR1 is MNHEY and CDR2 SMNVEV (reference sequence). In DNA form, the CDR3 reads TGTGCCAGCTCTTTCGTAGCGGGGGGGCGTAAAGCCGGGGAGATGTTTTTT. Translation: CASSFVAGGRKAGEMFF.

The chain carries TRBV5-1 and TRBJ1-1; D is possibly TRBD1 (5 bases). CDR1 and CDR2 (germline): SGHRS, YFSETQ. Trimming took 1 base from V and 0 from J, leaving 19 bases between them. This CDR3 contains 18 residues. CDR3 sequence reads: CASSLRGSQTHLNTEAFF. The CDR3 coding sequence is TGCGCCAGCAGCTTGAGGGGCAGCCAAACCCATTTGAACACTGAAGCTTTCTTT. Full variable domain (rest looked up from reference TRBV5-1 and TRBJ1-1): KAGVTQTPRYLIKTRGQQVTLSCSPISGHRSVSWYQQTPGQGLQFLFEYFSETQRNKGNFPGRFSGRQFSNSRSEMNVSTLELGDSALYLCASSLRGSQTHLNTEAFFGQGTRLTVV.

The chain couples TRBV6-2 or TRBV6-3 to TRBJ2-2, with unresolved D. Trimming pared 2 bases from V and 6 bases from J, leaving 1 base between. The germline V gene has CDR1 MNHEY and CDR2 SVGEGT. The CDR3 runs to 11 residues. In DNA form, the CDR3 reads TGTGCCAGCAGTTACCCCGGGGAGCTGTTTTTT. Translated: CASSYPGELFF.

In this sample, this clonotype turned up many times. The chain joins TRBV12-3 or TRBV12-4 to TRBJ2-5; D ambiguous. CDR3 length equals 15 residues. The V end was cut by 6 bases, the J end by 4 bases, with 18 bases between. CDR3 protein: CASSFYTPTGETQYF. CDR3 nucleotide sequence: TGTGCCAGCAGCTTCTACACCCCGACCGGAGAGACCCAGTACTTC.

Turning to this clonotype: At one boundary the junction diverges from the germline segment, which might be a read error. This chain joins TRBV4-1 and TRBJ1-2; D gene uncertain. This CDR3 is built from 15 residues. Looked up from germline, CDR1 is MGHRA and CDR2 is YSYEKL. The CDR3 bases are TGCGCCAGCAGCCAAAGTAGAACTGGGGTCTATGTCTACACCTTC. This sequence encodes CASSQSRTGVYVYTF.

The chain has TRBV7-3 and TRBJ2-2; no definite D call. With 2 bases removed from V and 6 bases from J, the gap between germline ends came to 4 bases. The CDR3 has 12 amino acids. Germline values: CDR1 SGHTA, CDR2 FQGTGA. The CDR3 DNA reads as TGTGCCAGCAGCTTATTACCCGGGGAGCTGTTTTTT. Translation gives CASSLLPGELFF.

This rearrangement joins TRBV28 to TRBJ1-1; D is unclear. With 6 bases removed from V and 0 bases from J, the gap between germline ends came to 14 bases. The CDR3 is made up of 15 amino acids. The germline CDR1 and CDR2 sequences are MDHEN and SYDVKM. The CDR3 region has the DNA TGTGCCAGCAGGCAAAAATGGGAAATGAACACTGAAGCTTTCTTT. Protein product: CASRQKWEMNTEAFF.

This clonotype came up a few times. The chain employs TRBV5-1 and TRBJ1-1; D possibly corresponds to TRBD1 (5 bases). Trimming removed 0 bases at V and 4 bases at J, with 13 bases between. Looked up from germline, CDR1 is SGHRS and CDR2 is YFSETQ. The CDR3 is made up of 15 amino acids. In DNA, the CDR3 is TGCGCCAGCAGCTTGGCTGCAAGGGGAAGCACTGAAGCTTTCTTT. Amino acid sequence: CASSLAARGSTEAFF.

Only a few counts were recorded for this clonotype. J is TRBJ1-2 and V is TRBV5-1; D gene unclear. The CDR3 is 13 amino acids. V was cut by 5 bases and J by 2 bases, with 10 bases left in between. The germline gives CDR1 SGHRS, CDR2 YFSETQ. CDR3 nucleotides: TGCGCCAGCAGAACAGAGCTGAACTATGGCTACACCTTC. It is translated as CASRTELNYGYTF.

The chain carries TRBV7-8 and TRBJ2-2; D is unclear. The CDR3 has 15 amino acids. V lost 3 bases and J 3 bases, leaving 11 bases between the germline ends. Germline CDR1 is SGHVS and CDR2 is FQNEAQ. The CDR3 protein is CASSFRTAYTGELFF. As DNA, the CDR3 is TGTGCCAGCAGCTTTCGGACGGCGTACACCGGGGAGCTGTTTTTT.

The V call is TRBV6-5, the J call TRBJ2-7; possibly TRBD1 for D (6 bases). The germline CDR1 and CDR2 sequences are MNHEY and SVGAGI. V lost 10 bases, J lost 2 bases, and 15 bases lay in between. The CDR3 extends over 13 amino acids. In DNA, the CDR3 is TGTGCCACCCGAACGGGACACCCCTACGAGCAGTACTTC. Protein: CATRTGHPYEQYF.

Many counts were recorded for this clonotype. CDR3 region: CASSTPGWRTEAFF. Written as DNA, the CDR3 is TGTGCCAGCTCGACTCCGGGGTGGAGAACTGAAGCTTTCTTT. V is TRBV28 and J is TRBJ1-1; no definite D call. Germline V lookup: CDR1 MDHEN, CDR2 SYDVKM. The CDR3 contains 14 residues. Trimming took off 8 bases at V and 5 bases at J, with 18 bases between the two ends.

This CDR3 is CASSWDINYGYTF. CDR3 coding DNA: TGTGCCAGCAGTTGGGACATCAACTATGGCTACACCTTC. J is TRBJ1-2 and V is TRBV6-5; D is possibly TRBD1 (6 bases). The CDR3 totals 13 residues. From germline, CDR1 is MNHEY and CDR2 SVGAGI. V gave up 4 bases and J gave up 2 bases, with 8 bases separating them.

The gene calls are TRBV28 and TRBJ2-7; D is unresolved. This CDR3 spans 12 amino acids. Trimming stripped 2 bases from V and 5 bases from J, with 7 bases between. The germline gives CDR1 MDHEN, CDR2 SYDVKM. The CDR3 sequence: CASSLRPNEQYF. In DNA, the CDR3 is TGTGCCAGCAGTTTAAGGCCTAACGAGCAGTACTTC.